The present T cell receptor (beta chain) was sequenced within a study of beta chain features in type 1 diabetes. Study-wide context: Summed over all samples, the examined sorted cells came to 107,917,701.

This CDR3 has 14 residues. Deletions cut 4 bases from V and 2 bases from J, with 13 bases between. Germline loops: CDR1 SGHRS, CDR2 YFSETQ. The isolated RNA, all of it, was reverse transcribed, so expressed TCRB transcripts were what got sequenced. Clones were read by immunoSEQ multiplex PCR, and TCRdb kept only the in-frame ones, dropping some. Among 360,000 or so clones listed, 15% to 20% were seen once. Cells sorted by CD45RO/CCR7/CD25/CD127/CD95/CD27 comprised CD4+ naive, central memory, regulatory and stem cell-like memory cells. Study-level points and caveats: Type 1 diabetes patients showed fewer insertions and more deletions at VDJ junctions.

To note about this clone: Its antigen is unidentified. Other DNA variants within this sample encode the same CDR3.

This rearrangement joins TRBV5-1 to TRBJ2-7, with a weak D call TRBD1 (5 bases). The TCR comes from a young woman in good health. The sequenced sample consisted of naive CD4+ T cells from blood. CDR3 sequence reads: CASSPGQGAYEQYF. Here the CDR3 DNA reads TGCGCCAGCAGCCCCGGCCAGGGCGCCTACGAGCAGTACTTC. The full variable domain, with the rest looked up from reference TRBV5-1 and TRBJ2-7, is KAGVTQTPRYLIKTRGQQVTLSCSPISGHRSVSWYQQTPGQGLQFLFEYFSETQRNKGNFPGRFSGRQFSNSRSEMNVSTLELGDSALYLCASSPGQGAYEQYFGPGTRLTVT.